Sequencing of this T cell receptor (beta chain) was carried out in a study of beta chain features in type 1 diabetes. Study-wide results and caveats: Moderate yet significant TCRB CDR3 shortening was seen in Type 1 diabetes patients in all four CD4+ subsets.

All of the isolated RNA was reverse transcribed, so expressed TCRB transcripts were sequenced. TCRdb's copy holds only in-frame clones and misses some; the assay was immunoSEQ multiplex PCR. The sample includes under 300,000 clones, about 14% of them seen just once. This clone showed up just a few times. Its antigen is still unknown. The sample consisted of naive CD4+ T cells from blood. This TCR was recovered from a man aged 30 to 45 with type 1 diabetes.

CDR3 bases: TGTGCCAGCGTCGCCGGCTATAATTCACCCCTCCACTTT. Translating gives CASVAGYNSPLHF. The chain recombines TRBV2 with TRBJ1-6; D unclear. The CDR3 sequence is 13 residues long. CDR1 SNHLY and CDR2 FYNNEI come from the germline V gene. The V and J ends lost 8 bases and 3 bases respectively, with 8 bases between them. Looking up the rest from reference TRBV2 and TRBJ1-6 gives the full variable domain: EPEVTQTPSHQVTQMGQEVILRCVPISNHLYFYWYRQILGQKVEFLVSFYNNEISEKSEIFDDQFSVERPDGSNFTLKIRSTKLEDSAMYFCASVAGYNSPLHFGNGTRLTVT.